The rows below give T cell receptor beta chains drawn from one sample of a study of blood T cell repertoires in COVID-19. Libraries were prepared by immunoSEQ multiplex PCR; TCRdb keeps only in-frame clonotypes and omits some of them. The data hold roughly 16,000 clones, with 76% observed a single time. The sample was peripheral blood. The receptors derive from an older man with active or convalescent COVID-19. The CDR3 runs from the conserved cysteine through the conserved F or W. A D gene is named only where the DNA matches it firmly. A clone size is listed for some rows: how often the clone was seen (once, few, many), or a class if it is expanded.

d_call j_call clone_size v_call cdr3_aa cdr3_nt
NA TRBJ2-3 NA TRBV12-3/TRBV12-4 CASSLSQADTQYF TGTGCCAGCAGTTTATCCCAGGCAGATACGCAGTATTTT
NA TRBJ2-7 NA TRBV7-9 CASSLQGLEQYF TGTGCCAGCAGCCTACAGGGTCTCGAGCAGTACTTC
NA TRBJ2-7 once TRBV2 CASSEQASGEQYF TGTGCCAGCAGTGAACAGGCAAGTGGGGAGCAGTACTTC
NA TRBJ2-2 NA TRBV6-2/TRBV6-3 CASSYNRGGTGELFF TGTGCCAGCAGTTACAACAGGGGGGGAACCGGGGAGCTGTTTTTT
TRBD1 TRBJ2-2 medium-sized TRBV5-1 CASSFQGETGELFF TGCGCCAGCAGCTTCCAGGGGGAAACCGGGGAGCTGTTTTTT
NA TRBJ1-2 NA TRBV7-2 CASSSTGMDDGYTF TGTGCCAGCAGCTCTACCGGGATGGATGATGGCTACACCTTC
TRBD1 TRBJ2-7 NA TRBV28 CASSGTGTGTYEQYF TGTGCCAGCAGTGGGACGGGGACAGGGACGTACGAGCAGTACTTC
TRBD1 TRBJ2-7 NA TRBV5-1 CASSFGTGTYEQYF TGCGCCAGCAGCTTTGGGACAGGGACCTACGAGCAGTACTTC
NA TRBJ1-2 NA TRBV15 CATSREYRAYGYTF TGTGCCACCAGCAGAGAATACAGGGCCTATGGCTACACCTTC
TRBD1 TRBJ2-3 NA TRBV15 CASARDRATDTQYF TGTGCCAGCGCTCGGGACAGGGCTACAGATACGCAGTATTTT
NA TRBJ2-3 NA TRBV18 CASSPERADTQYF TGTGCCAGCTCACCAGAACGAGCAGATACGCAGTATTTT
TRBD2 TRBJ2-1 NA TRBV3-1/TRBV3-2 CASTSAGGGGTSYNEQFF TGTGCCAGCACCTCGGCCGGGGGCGGGGGGACCTCCTACAATGAGCAGTTCTTC
TRBD1 TRBJ1-5 NA TRBV6-4 CASSPIDRVSNQPQHF TGTGCCAGCAGTCCAATCGACAGGGTGAGCAATCAGCCCCAGCATTTT
NA TRBJ1-4 NA TRBV28 CASSPSGFREKLFF TGTGCCAGCAGTCCATCGGGGTTTCGAGAAAAACTGTTTTTT
NA TRBJ1-1 NA TRBV11-2 CASSFHLTVNTEAFF TGTGCCAGCAGCTTTCATCTGACAGTGAACACTGAAGCTTTCTTT
NA TRBJ1-5 NA TRBV15 CATSRDLGRRTQNQPQHF TGTGCCACCAGCAGAGATCTAGGTAGGAGGACCCAAAATCAGCCCCAGCATTTT
NA TRBJ1-2 NA TRBV4-2 CASSQGPGQNYGYTF TGTGCCAGCAGCCAAGGTCCTGGACAGAACTATGGCTACACCTTC
TRBD1 TRBJ1-2 NA TRBV7-9 CASSPGTGGYTF TGTGCCAGCAGCCCCGGGACAGGGGGCTACACCTTC
NA TRBJ1-4 once TRBV28 CASSVRRGKPNEKLFF TGTGCCAGCAGTGTGAGGCGGGGCAAGCCGAATGAAAAACTGTTTTTT
TRBD1 TRBJ1-1 once TRBV28 CASSLTGRHTEAFF TGTGCCAGCAGTTTGACAGGGAGGCACACTGAAGCTTTCTTT
NA TRBJ2-2 NA TRBV9 CASSALGAFTGELFF TGTGCCAGCAGCGCCCTAGGGGCCTTCACCGGGGAGCTGTTTTTT
TRBD1 TRBJ1-2 NA TRBV10-3 CAINQGGTGGVGYTF TGTGCCATCAACCAGGGAGGGACAGGGGGCGTTGGCTACACCTTC
NA TRBJ1-1 few TRBV28 CASSPLPARENTEAFF TGTGCCAGCAGTCCACTTCCGGCCCGGGAGAACACTGAAGCTTTCTTT
TRBD2 TRBJ2-5 NA TRBV5-1 CASSPGLAGAQETQYF TGCGCCAGCAGCCCGGGACTAGCGGGAGCTCAAGAGACCCAGTACTTC
TRBD1 TRBJ2-7 large TRBV4-3 CASSQENTLFDFGTGEGYEQYF TGCGCCAGCAGCCAAGAAAACACCCTTTTCGATTTCGGGACAGGGGAAGGGTACGAGCAGTACTTC
TRBD1 TRBJ1-1 NA TRBV2 CASRGTGTGLDF TGTGCCAGCAGGGGGACCGGGACAGGGTTGGACTTT
NA TRBJ2-7 NA TRBV10-2 CASSRDLPPYEQYF TGCGCCAGCAGCCGGGACTTACCCCCCTACGAGCAGTACTTC
TRBD1 TRBJ1-2 NA TRBV2 CASSEALGQGRGYTF TGTGCCAGCAGTGAAGCGCTAGGACAGGGGAGAGGCTACACCTTC
NA TRBJ2-5 few TRBV28 CASSLSSTMKTQYF TGTGCCAGCAGTTTGTCTAGCACGATGAAGACCCAGTACTTC
NA TRBJ2-7 NA TRBV3-1/TRBV3-2 CASSERGTIRVYEQYF TGTGCCAGCAGCGAAAGGGGGACGATTAGGGTATACGAGCAGTACTTC
NA TRBJ1-1 few TRBV4-3 CASSQGSRGEDTEAFF TGCGCCAGCAGCCAAGGGAGTCGGGGAGAGGACACTGAAGCTTTCTTT
TRBD2 TRBJ2-5 NA TRBV5-1 CASSLRPAGSETQYF TGCGCCAGCAGCTTGAGACCAGCGGGGTCCGAGACCCAGTACTTC
NA TRBJ1-4 NA TRBV5-8 CASSFGGDLEKLFF TGTGCCAGCAGCTTTGGAGGGGATCTTGAAAAACTGTTTTTT
NA TRBJ2-1 NA TRBV28 CASTSSYNEQFF TGTGCCAGCACCTCGTCCTACAATGAGCAGTTCTTC
NA TRBJ1-1 NA TRBV3-1/TRBV3-2 CASSQGPSEAFF TGTGCCAGCAGCCAAGGGCCTTCTGAAGCTTTCTTT
NA TRBJ2-3 NA TRBV19 CASSIAGIWTDTQYF TGTGCCAGTAGTATTGCGGGAATTTGGACAGATACGCAGTATTTT
TRBD2 TRBJ2-7 NA TRBV9 CASSVAAGEFYEQYF TGTGCCAGCAGCGTAGCAGCGGGAGAATTCTACGAGCAGTACTTC
TRBD2 TRBJ2-3 NA TRBV7-2 CASSLDLAGGTDTQYF TGTGCCAGCAGCTTAGACCTAGCGGGCGGCACAGATACGCAGTATTTT
NA TRBJ2-7 NA TRBV6-5 CASSLQGEQYF TGTGCCAGCAGCCTTCAGGGGGAGCAGTACTTC
NA TRBJ2-3 medium-sized TRBV24-1 CATSDPGSDTQYF TGTGCCACCAGTGATCCAGGGTCAGATACGCAGTATTTT
NA TRBJ2-7 NA TRBV11-2 CASTLRRESYEQYF TGTGCCAGCACCCTACGACGGGAGTCCTACGAGCAGTACTTC
NA TRBJ1-2 NA TRBV5-1 CASSLGGGPSYGYTF TGCGCCAGCAGCTTGGGAGGTGGCCCGAGCTATGGCTACACCTTC
TRBD1 TRBJ2-7 NA TRBV2 CASSSDRGSFEQYF TGTGCCAGCAGTTCGGACAGGGGCTCTTTTGAGCAGTACTTC
TRBD2 TRBJ2-7 few TRBV20-1 CSASGNWRGSGDEQYF TGCAGTGCTAGTGGGAACTGGCGCGGGAGTGGCGACGAGCAGTACTTC
TRBD2 TRBJ2-2 NA TRBV3-1/TRBV3-2 CASSQWRESSGELFF TGTGCCAGCAGCCAGTGGCGGGAGTCTAGCGGGGAGCTGTTTTTT
TRBD1 TRBJ2-5 NA TRBV28 CASSRGLQETQYF TGTGCCAGCAGCAGGGGGTTGCAAGAGACCCAGTACTTC
TRBD1 TRBJ1-5 NA TRBV19 CASSSQGTGSVRQPQHF TGTGCCAGTAGTAGCCAAGGGACAGGGTCCGTTCGTCAGCCCCAGCATTTT
TRBD2 TRBJ2-3 once TRBV3-1/TRBV3-2 CASSPSSGSTDTQYF TGTGCCAGCAGTCCCTCTAGCGGTAGCACAGATACGCAGTATTTT
NA TRBJ1-2 few TRBV5-1 CASSLESQGGYTF TGCGCCAGCAGCTTGGAATCTCAGGGTGGCTACACCTTC
TRBD1 TRBJ2-1 few TRBV10-1 CASSDGQALTNEQFF TGCGCCAGCAGTGATGGACAGGCGCTCACCAATGAGCAGTTCTTC
NA TRBJ1-1 NA TRBV18 CASSLDTADTEAFF TGTGCCAGCTCACTCGACACGGCCGACACTGAAGCTTTCTTT
NA TRBJ2-5 NA TRBV6-2/TRBV6-3 CASSWRPSSQETQYF TGTGCCAGCAGTTGGAGACCATCATCCCAAGAGACCCAGTACTTC